A single sample gave rise to the 23 T cell receptor beta chains below, sequenced in a study of Graves' ophthalmopathy and Graves' hyperthyroidism. Amplification targeted the TCR beta CDR3 regions, with RNA transcripts as the source material. HTBI-primed first-round RT-PCR preceded second-round multiplex PCR. TCRdb itself ran the multiplex PCR reads through MiXCR, one entry per CDR3 protein. The sample has about 740,000 distinct CDR3 sequences; around 40% are singletons. The sample taken for sequencing was peripheral blood. The source of these receptors is an adult man with Graves' ophthalmopathy.

This chain connects TRBV20-1 to TRBJ1-5; the D gene is possibly TRBD1 (6 bases). The CDR3 has 17 amino acids. CDR1 and CDR2 (germline): DFQATT, SNEGSKA (reference sequence). V lost 0 bases and J 3 bases, leaving 18 bases between the germline ends. The CDR3: CSARDDRWQGHNQPQHF. The CDR3 bases are TGCAGTGCTAGAGACGATCGATGGCAGGGGCACAATCAGCCCCAGCATTTT.

This clonotype was seen only once. The chain employs TRBV19 and TRBJ2-2, with TRBD2 identical over 9 bases. The CDR3 extends over 15 amino acids. Trimming removed 4 bases from V and 4 bases from J; junction bases left unmatched: 4. The germline gives CDR1 LNHDA, CDR2 SQIVND (reference sequence). The CDR3 nucleotides read TGTGCCAGTAGTAGGCGGGGGGGTGTCACCGGGGAGCTGTTTTTT. Translated, it gives CASSRRGGVTGELFF.

About this clonotype: A much larger clone sits a single nucleotide away, making a read error possible. V and J are TRBV20-1 and TRBJ2-7, with 11 bases fitting TRBD2. Germline V lookup: CDR1 DFQATT, CDR2 SNEGSKA (reference sequence). This CDR3 is built from 15 residues. With 6 bases clipped from V and 3 bases from J, the junction kept 10 bases outside the gene matches. CDR3 sequence (DNA): TGCAGTGCCCCCGCCCGGACTAGCGGGCTCTACGAGCAGTACTTC. Residues: CSAPARTSGLYEQYF.

Concerning this clonotype itself: One end of the junction fails to match germline, which may point to a read error. The CDR3 sequence: CASSLGGRTAMDF. The CDR3 nucleotides read TGTGCCAGCAGCTTAGGGGGACGCACCGCTATGGACTTC. The chain combines TRBV7-9 with TRBJ2-7; D could derive from TRBD1 or TRBD2 (5 bases each). The CDR3 runs to 13 residues. The germline gives CDR1 SEHNR, CDR2 FQNEAQ (reference sequence).

This clonotype was recorded a few times. This rearrangement joins TRBV19 to TRBJ1-5; D not certain. The germline CDR1 and CDR2 sequences are LNHDA and SQIVND (reference sequence). V lost 1 base and J 4 bases, leaving 8 bases between the germline ends. The CDR3 is 14 amino acids. This CDR3 is CASSIVEGNQPQHF. The CDR3 nucleotides read TGTGCCAGTAGTATAGTCGAAGGGAATCAGCCCCAGCATTTT. Using reference TRBV19 and TRBJ1-5 for the parts outside the CDR3, the full variable domain is DGGITQSPKYLFRKEGQNVTLSCEQNLNHDAMYWYRQDPGQGLRLIYYSQIVNDFQKGDIAEGYSVSREKKESFPLTVTSAQKNPTAFYLCASSIVEGNQPQHFGDGTRLSIL.

This clonotype was seen only a few times. The chain combines TRBV25-1 with TRBJ2-2; possible D gene TRBD2, 6 bases. Trimming removed 6 bases from V and 4 bases from J, with 18 bases in between. This CDR3 contains 16 residues. The germline V gene encodes CDR1 MGHDK and CDR2 SYGVNS. DNA of the CDR3: TGTGCCAGCAGCCCCGGATGGACTACGGGCACCGGGGAGCTGTTTTTT. As protein: CASSPGWTTGTGELFF.

Remarks on this clonotype: One end of the junction is discordant with germline, which a read error may explain. The chain employs TRBV10-2 and TRBJ1-2; D uncertain. Germline CDR1 reads WSHSY; CDR2 reads SAAADI. The CDR3 has 14 residues. This chain's CDR3 is CASSFSAANYGYTF. CDR3 nucleotides: TGTGCCAGCAGTTTTTCGGCTGCTAACTATGGCTACACCTTC.

This chain uses TRBV11-2 with TRBJ1-5, with 7 bases aligning to TRBD1. Trimming took 5 bases from V and 9 from J; bases not matched to a gene: 10. The CDR3 is made up of 14 amino acids. Looked up from germline, CDR1 is SGHAT and CDR2 is FQNNGV. In DNA form, the CDR3 reads TGTGCCAGCAGCCGTCGACAGGGACAACGGCCCCAGCATTTT. As protein: CASSRRQGQRPQHF.

Notes on this clonotype: One end of the junction is discordant with germline, which a read error may explain. V is TRBV7-2 and J is TRBJ1-4, with D possibly being TRBD1 (5 bases). Germline V gene lookup returns CDR1 SGHTA and CDR2 FQGNSA. The CDR3 sequence is 14 residues long. The CDR3 region has the DNA TGTGCCAGCAGCCCAAGGGCAGGGAATGAAAAACTGCTTTTT. Amino acids: CASSPRAGNEKLLF.

This clonotype was seen more than once but under ten times. In DNA form, the CDR3 reads TGTGCCAGCAGCTCGGGACAGGGGGCGAGGGAGCAGTACTTC. Its protein is CASSSGQGAREQYF. The V gene is TRBV7-2, the J gene TRBJ2-7; TRBD1 matches at 12 bases. Germline assignment: CDR1 SGHTA and CDR2 FQGNSA. The CDR3 has 14 amino acids. The trim removed 4 bases at V and 7 bases at J, leaving 5 bases unmatched.

The rearrangement uses TRBV5-1 and TRBJ2-5, with 7 bases identical to TRBD2. The CDR3 length is 16 residues. The junction had 10 bases not matched to a gene; V was cut back by 4 bases and J by 1 base. CDR1 and CDR2 from the germline V gene are SGHRS and YFSETQ. In DNA form, the CDR3 reads TGCGCCAGCAGCCCGCGACTAGCAGGGCCCCAAGAGACCCAGTACTTC. Its protein product is CASSPRLAGPQETQYF.

The rearrangement uses TRBV7-9 and TRBJ1-6; 7 bases map to TRBD1. CDR1 and CDR2 (germline): SEHNR, FQNEAQ (reference sequence). V lost 2 bases to trimming and J lost 9 bases; unmatched junction nucleotides: 10. The length of the CDR3 is 16 residues. In DNA form, the CDR3 reads TGTGCCAGCAGCTTAAGACAGGGACGGAGAGGTTCACCCCTCCACTTT. Its protein is CASSLRQGRRGSPLHF.

This clonotype was counted only a few times. The junction and the germline gene differ at one end; a read error may be behind it. This chain joins TRBV10-3 and TRBJ1-6; 7 bases map to TRBD1. Germline CDR1 is ENHRY and CDR2 is SYGVKD. The CDR3 consists of 15 residues. The CDR3 loop is CASSRRDRDNSPLHF. The CDR3 DNA reads TGTGCCAGCAGTCGCCGGGACAGAGACAATTCACCCCTCCACTTT.

This rearrangement joins TRBV25-1 to TRBJ2-5, with D tentatively TRBD2 (5 bases). Germline V CDR1 and CDR2: MGHDK, SYGVNS. CDR3 size: 15 residues. V was clipped by 6 bases and J by 5 bases, with 19 bases between them. The CDR3 sequence: CASSSPGFPRETQYF. For the CDR3, the DNA is TGTGCCAGCAGCTCACCGGGATTCCCCCGGGAGACCCAGTACTTC.

This clonotype occurred many times. The chain combines TRBV20-1 with TRBJ2-7; D unclear. Germline lookup yields CDR1 DFQATT and CDR2 SNEGSKA (reference sequence). This CDR3 spans 14 amino acids. The germline V and J ends were trimmed by 0 bases and 6 bases, with 15 bases remaining between them. In DNA, the CDR3 is TGCAGTGCTAGAGAGGTAACGGTTTCGGGCGAGCAGTACTTC. Encoded protein: CSAREVTVSGEQYF.

This clonotype has ten or more counts. The J gene is TRBJ1-6, the V gene TRBV12-3 or TRBV12-4; 8 nucleotides agree with TRBD1. The CDR3 is made up of 17 amino acids. Trimming took 5 bases from V and 9 from J; bases not matched to a gene: 15. The CDR3 is CASSPGQGPKSGSPLHF. The CDR3 DNA is TGTGCCAGCAGTCCCGGACAGGGCCCTAAAAGTGGTTCACCCCTCCACTTT.

Remarks on this clonotype: A much larger clone differs by one base, so this may be a read error. It is likely a read error, because the conserved phenylalanine at the end of the CDR3 is missing. V usage is TRBV6-6 and J usage is TRBJ2-5; D is possibly TRBD1 (6 bases). V lost 6 bases and J 0 bases, leaving 8 bases between the germline ends. The germline V gene has CDR1 MNHNY and CDR2 SVGAGI (reference sequence). The CDR3 totals 13 residues. The DNA for the CDR3 is TGTGCCAGCAGCTACAGGGACCAAGAGACCCAGTACCTC. It yields the protein CASSYRDQETQYL.

This clonotype was recorded a few times. This rearrangement joins TRBV7-2 to TRBJ2-7, with 8 bases matching TRBD2. Germline assignment: CDR1 SGHTA and CDR2 FQGNSA. Trimming at V came to 4 bases and at J to 4 bases, leaving 3 bases not matched to a gene. The CDR3 covers 13 residues. DNA of the CDR3: TGTGCCAGCAGCTCCACTAGCGGATACGAGCAGTACTTC. This sequence encodes CASSSTSGYEQYF.

Of note for this clonotype: This sequence may be a read error, since a much larger clone differs from it by one base. The chain employs TRBV2 and TRBJ2-7, with D perhaps matching TRBD2 (6 bases). V dropped 3 bases and J dropped 6 bases, with 18 bases sitting between them. CDR1 SNHLY and CDR2 FYNNEI come from the germline V gene. This CDR3 region has 15 residues. CDR3 in DNA: TGTGCCAGCAGTGAGAGGAACGTACGGGGGTTCGAGCAGTACTTC. Translated: CASSERNVRGFEQYF.

This clonotype was seen only a few times. The CDR3 sequence is CASSLVGNLAGEYEQYF. The CDR3 region has the DNA TGTGCCAGCAGCTTAGTCGGTAACCTAGCGGGAGAATACGAGCAGTACTTC. The chain employs TRBV7-9 and TRBJ2-7; TRBD2 aligns across 10 bases. The V gene end was trimmed by 1 base and the J gene end by 4 bases; junction bases not matched to a gene: 10. The CDR3 is 17 residues long. The V gene's germline CDR1 is SEHNR and CDR2 FQNEAQ (reference sequence).

This clonotype was detected many times. The chain combines TRBV20-1 with TRBJ2-7; 10 bases agree with TRBD1. CDR3 size: 15 residues. The junction had 14 bases not matched to a gene; V was cut back by 8 bases and J by 4 bases. Germline assignment: CDR1 DFQATT and CDR2 SNEGSKA (reference sequence). In DNA, the CDR3 is TGCAGTTCCATCGTATCCGGGACAGGGGATTACGAGCAGTACTTC. It yields the protein CSSIVSGTGDYEQYF.

In DNA form, the CDR3 reads TGTGCCAGCAGTTACGGGGCAGCACACTATGGCTACACCTTC. Residues: CASSYGAAHYGYTF. V is TRBV6-5 and J is TRBJ1-2; D may be TRBD1 (5 bases). V was pared by 2 bases and J by 3 bases, with 10 bases between. There are 14 residues in the CDR3. In germline, CDR1 is MNHEY, CDR2 SVGAGI.

This clonotype was observed a handful of times. The V and J genes are TRBV10-3 and TRBJ2-7; 11 bases match TRBD1. Germline V gene lookup returns CDR1 ENHRY and CDR2 SYGVKD. CDR3 length equals 18 residues. The V and J ends lost 4 bases and 3 bases, in that order; junction bases with no gene match: 14. Here the CDR3 reads CAISGVPGQGGNVYEQYF. Here the CDR3 DNA reads TGTGCCATCAGTGGCGTCCCGGGACAGGGGGGAAACGTCTACGAGCAGTACTTC.